This T cell receptor (beta chain) was retrieved from a study of OX40 agonist ivuxolimab in advanced cancers. Study-level background: Three patients, one with hepatocellular carcinoma and two with cutaneous melanoma, achieved partial responses.

V gave up 0 bases and J gave up 5 bases, with 10 bases separating them. Germline values: CDR1 LNHNV, CDR2 YYDKDF (reference sequence). The length of the CDR3 is 14 residues. To note about this clone: What it recognizes is unknown.

The study, taken as a whole, reports: The specificity for antigen of the expanded peripheral T cells was not determined. Relative to CD4+, CD8+ T cells held more expanded clones on average.

Using immunoSEQ multiplex PCR, the repertoire was profiled, and TCRdb retains in-frame clones only, with some absent. The data show tens of thousands of clones, roughly 90% seen once. This TCR derives from an adult with an advanced solid tumor such as melanoma, head and neck, liver or kidney cancer. The source material was CD4+ or CD8+ T cells sorted from blood, sampled in a trial of the OX40 agonist ivuxolimab. V and J are TRBV15 and TRBJ2-5; no firm D call. As DNA, the CDR3 is TGTGCCACCAGCAGAGATAAGCTGACGGAGACCCAGTACTTC. Translating it yields CATSRDKLTETQYF.